This TCR beta chain was captured by sequencing in a study of human T cells and chemical hapten exposure. General study points: TCRs at high frequency, those above 1 in 1000, did not change with DPC sensitization.

CDR1 LGHNA and CDR2 YSLEER come from the germline V gene. Trimming took 1 base from V and 5 from J, leaving 8 bases between them. The CDR3 length is 14 residues. The library tagged each cDNA molecule with unique molecular identifiers. MiXCR, run by TCRdb on the RACE reads, gives a single entry per CDR3 protein. This table holds more than 70,000 distinct CDR3 sequences, 11% found once. The table lists this clonotype with a few counts. Its antigen is not identified. Time point in this sample: patch test 2, 6 weeks after DPC sensitization. Documented treatment: therapeutic diphenylcyclopropenone sensitization with weekly scalp DPC. Staff drew blood before applying each patch test.

The sequencing here drew on whole blood, taken in connection with sensitization to the hapten diphenylcyclopropenone (DPC). The receptor comes from a man younger than 35 with alopecia areata. Some clones in this sample may be carry-over from other donors' samples. This chain connects TRBV4-3 to TRBJ2-2, with a weak D call TRBD1 (5 bases). The DNA for the CDR3 is TGCGCCAGCAGCCAAGTAAGGGGAACCGGGGAGCTGTTTTTT. It yields the protein CASSQVRGTGELFF.